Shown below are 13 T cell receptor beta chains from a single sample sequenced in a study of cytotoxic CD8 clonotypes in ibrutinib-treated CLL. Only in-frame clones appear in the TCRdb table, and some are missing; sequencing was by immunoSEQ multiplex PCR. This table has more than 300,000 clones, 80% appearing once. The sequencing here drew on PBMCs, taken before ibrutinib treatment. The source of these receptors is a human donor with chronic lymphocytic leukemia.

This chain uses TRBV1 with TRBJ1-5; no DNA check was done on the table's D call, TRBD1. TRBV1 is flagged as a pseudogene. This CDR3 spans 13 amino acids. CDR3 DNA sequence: TGCACCAGCTCCCGACAGGGCGATCAGCCCCAGCATTTT. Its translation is CTSSRQGDQPQHF.

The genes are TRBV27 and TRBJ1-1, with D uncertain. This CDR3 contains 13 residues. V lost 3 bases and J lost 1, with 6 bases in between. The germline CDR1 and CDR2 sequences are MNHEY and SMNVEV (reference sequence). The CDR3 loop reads CASSFSQNTEAFF. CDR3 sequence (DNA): TGTGCCAGCAGTTTTTCCCAGAACACTGAAGCTTTCTTT.

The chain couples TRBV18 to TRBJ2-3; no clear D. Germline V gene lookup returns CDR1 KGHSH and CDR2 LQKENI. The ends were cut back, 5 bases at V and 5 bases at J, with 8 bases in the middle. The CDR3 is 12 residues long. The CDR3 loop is CASSSVGDTQYF. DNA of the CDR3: TGTGCCAGCTCATCCGTGGGAGATACGCAGTATTTT.

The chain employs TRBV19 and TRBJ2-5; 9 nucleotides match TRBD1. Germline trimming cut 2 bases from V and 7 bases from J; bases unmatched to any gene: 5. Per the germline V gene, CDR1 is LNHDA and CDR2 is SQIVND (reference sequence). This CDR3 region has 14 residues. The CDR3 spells CASSITGGAGTQYF. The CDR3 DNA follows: TGTGCCAGTAGTATAACAGGGGGCGCGGGGACCCAGTACTTC.

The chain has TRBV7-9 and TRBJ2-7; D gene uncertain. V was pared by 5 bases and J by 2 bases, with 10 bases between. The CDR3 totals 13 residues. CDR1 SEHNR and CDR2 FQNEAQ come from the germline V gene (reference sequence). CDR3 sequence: CASSTPGTYEQYF. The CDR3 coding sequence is TGTGCCAGCAGCACCCCAGGCACCTACGAGCAGTACTTC.

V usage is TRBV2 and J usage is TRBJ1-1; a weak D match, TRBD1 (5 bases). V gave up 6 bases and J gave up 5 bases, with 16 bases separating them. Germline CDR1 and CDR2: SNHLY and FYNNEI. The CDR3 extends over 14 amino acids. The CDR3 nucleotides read TGTGCCAGCAGGGGGACGCGGGGGGTGACTGAAGCTTTCTTT. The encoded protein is CASRGTRGVTEAFF.

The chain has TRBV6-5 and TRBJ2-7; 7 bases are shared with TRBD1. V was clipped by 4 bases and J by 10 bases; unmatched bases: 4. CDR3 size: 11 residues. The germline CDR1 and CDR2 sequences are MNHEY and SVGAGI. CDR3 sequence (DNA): TGTGCCAGCAGTTTTCGACAGGGTCAGTACTTC. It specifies CASSFRQGQYF.

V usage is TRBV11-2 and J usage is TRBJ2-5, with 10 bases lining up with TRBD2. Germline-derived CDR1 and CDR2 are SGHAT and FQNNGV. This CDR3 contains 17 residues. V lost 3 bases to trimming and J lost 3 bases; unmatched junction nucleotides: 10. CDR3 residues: CASSFWPSGSSEETQYF. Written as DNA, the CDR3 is TGTGCCAGCAGCTTCTGGCCTAGCGGGAGTTCAGAAGAGACCCAGTACTTC.

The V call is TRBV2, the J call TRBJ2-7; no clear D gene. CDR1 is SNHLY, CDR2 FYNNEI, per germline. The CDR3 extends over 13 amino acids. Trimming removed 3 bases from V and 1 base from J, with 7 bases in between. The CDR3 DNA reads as TGTGCCAGCAGTGACTCGGGTTCCTACGAGCAGTACTTC. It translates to CASSDSGSYEQYF.

The CDR3 sequence: CASSYQGSNNEQFF. The DNA for the CDR3 is TGTGCCAGCAGCTATCAGGGAAGCAACAATGAGCAGTTCTTC. The chain recombines TRBV5-6 with TRBJ2-1; a possible D gene is TRBD1 (5 bases). This CDR3 is built from 14 residues. Trimming left V 3 bases short and J 5 bases short, with 12 bases between. Germline loops: CDR1 SGHDT, CDR2 YYEEEE. Full variable domain (rest looked up from reference TRBV5-6 and TRBJ2-1): DAGVTQSPTHLIKTRGQQVTLRCSPKSGHDTVSWYQQALGQGPQFIFQYYEEEERQRGNFPDRFSGHQFPNYSSELNVNALLLGDSALYLCASSYQGSNNEQFFGPGTRLTVL.

The CDR3, as DNA: TGTGCCAGCAGTGAATCAGGTAGCAACAATGAGCAGTTCTTC. It codes for CASSESGSNNEQFF. The chain links TRBV6-1 to TRBJ2-1; D unclear. The CDR3 extends over 14 amino acids. V lost 2 bases to trimming and J lost 5 bases, with 10 bases between them. Germline V gene sequence: CDR1 MNHNS, CDR2 SASEGT.

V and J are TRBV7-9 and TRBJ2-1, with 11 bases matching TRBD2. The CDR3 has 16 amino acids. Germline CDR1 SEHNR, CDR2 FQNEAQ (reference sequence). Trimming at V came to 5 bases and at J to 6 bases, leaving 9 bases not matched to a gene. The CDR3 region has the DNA TGTGCCAGCAGCCCGGGACTAGCGGAGGGGCTCAATGAGCAGTTCTTC. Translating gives CASSPGLAEGLNEQFF.

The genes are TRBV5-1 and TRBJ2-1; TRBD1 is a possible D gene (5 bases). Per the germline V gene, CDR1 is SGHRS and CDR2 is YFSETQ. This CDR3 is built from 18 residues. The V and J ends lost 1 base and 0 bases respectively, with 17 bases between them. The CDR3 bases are TGCGCCAGCAGCTTGCCCCAATCAGGGCAAAACTCCTACAATGAGCAGTTCTTC. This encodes CASSLPQSGQNSYNEQFF.